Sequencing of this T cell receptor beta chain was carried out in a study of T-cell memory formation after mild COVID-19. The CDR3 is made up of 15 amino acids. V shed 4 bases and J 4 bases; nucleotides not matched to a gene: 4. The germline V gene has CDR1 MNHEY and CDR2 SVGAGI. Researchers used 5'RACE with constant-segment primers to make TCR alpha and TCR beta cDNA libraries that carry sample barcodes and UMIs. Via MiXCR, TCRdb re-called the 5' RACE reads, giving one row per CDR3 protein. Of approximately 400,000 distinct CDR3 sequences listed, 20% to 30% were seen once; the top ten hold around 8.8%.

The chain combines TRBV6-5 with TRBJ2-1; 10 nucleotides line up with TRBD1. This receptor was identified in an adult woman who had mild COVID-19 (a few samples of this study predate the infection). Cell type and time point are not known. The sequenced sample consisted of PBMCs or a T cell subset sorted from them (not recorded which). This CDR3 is CASSLWTGGYNEQFF. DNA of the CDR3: TGTGCCAGCAGTTTATGGACAGGGGGTTACAATGAGCAGTTCTTC.